This T cell receptor (beta chain) is drawn from a study of blood T cell repertoires in COVID-19 (dated by TCRdb to between 2020 and 2021). As for the study more broadly: Collaborator samples came from the United States, Italy and Spain and covered acute and convalescent phases of COVID-19. A de-identified subject ID, COVID-19 status, age in years and sex were almost always included in the sample metadata. The dataset comprised deeply sampled blood TCRbeta repertoires from subjects exposed to, actively infected with, or recovered from COVID-19. HLA class I and class II types, where available, came from metadata supplied by the sample provider rather than from assay-based typing. The samples were drawn from the first 160 participants of the ongoing ImmuneRACE study and from more than 1,000 subjects provided by 6 global collaborators. The material from the prospective study consisted of cDNA or gDNA derived from T cells, B-cell-depleted T cells, or PBMCs. A freely available public database, intended as a resource for researchers studying the immune response to SARS-CoV-2, is where the repertoires were released.

Per the germline V gene, MDHEN is the CDR1 and SYDVKM is the CDR2. V and J lose 6 bases and 3 bases, and a span of 11 bases separates them. Reading from cysteine to phenylalanine, the CDR3 counts 13 amino acids. Left in the record is the CDR3 DNA by itself, 39 bases read in frame from the first base. For this clone: Its antigen is still unknown. The input lacks base qualities; no much larger clone sits a single base away.

At one collaborating source in Seattle, patients were enrolled during active infection and were followed longitudinally through the course of disease. Collaborating institutions collected whole blood in K2EDTA tubes following their own protocols. For TCRbeta analysis, collaborators shipped samples in one of three forms: frozen whole blood, isolated PBMCs, or DNA extracted from either of those sample types. The immunoSEQ Assay, a bias-controlled multiplex PCR, was used to amplify TCRbeta CDR3 regions from genomic DNA. The original pipeline was this. The number of nucleated cells in each sample was estimated from the amplification of reference gene primers within the assay. To quantify the absolute abundance of each unique TCRbeta CDR3 rearrangement, sequence reads were collapsed and filtered. For each sample, productive Simpson clonality was calculated as the square root of Simpson's diversity index across productive rearrangements. The immuneACCESS repertoire file appears here via TCRdb, limited to in-frame rearrangements. These files lack a portion of the clones; in checked studies, under half of the deficit traces to unresolved V genes, and the cause of the others is not known. V, J and clone size are taken as reported in that table, and D and trimming were inferred from the DNA itself. The sample includes around 150,000 clones, with 82% observed a single time. The ten largest clones represent around 7% of the sample.

The paper's findings and limits, for the study overall: The quantity of clinical and demographic metadata differed by source and by participant and was supplied without curation.

The sample comprised peripheral blood. This TCR was sampled from a woman aged 40 to 50 with COVID-19, enrolled during active disease. This sequence uses TRBV28 and TRBJ1-1; a confident D gene designation cannot be given. The nucleotide sequence reads TGTGCCAGCAGCCACCGCGGGGACACTGAAGCTTTCTTT. Translation gives CASSHRGDTEAFF.